These 10 T cell receptor beta chains were all obtained from the same sample, sequenced in a study of blood T cell repertoires in COVID-19. Assay: immunoSEQ multiplex PCR; the TCRdb copy retains only in-frame clones and omits some. This sample has 40,000 to 55,000 clones, with roughly four fifths found just once. The sequenced sample was peripheral blood. These receptors all come from a human donor in a cohort sampled during active COVID-19.

The rearrangement joins TRBV28 to TRBJ2-1; the D is unclear. Germline CDR1 reads MDHEN; CDR2 reads SYDVKM. Trimming shortened V by 5 bases and J by 5 bases, and 10 bases separated the two germline ends. The CDR3 extends over 13 amino acids. Written as DNA, the CDR3 is TGTGCCAGCAGTCTTATTCAGGACAATGAGCAGTTCTTC. This encodes CASSLIQDNEQFF.

V is TRBV2 and J is TRBJ2-1; 11 bases map to TRBD2. Trimming cost V 6 bases and J 5 bases; bases outside gene matches: 3. This CDR3 is 14 amino acids long. Germline V gene lookup returns CDR1 SNHLY and CDR2 FYNNEI. For the CDR3, the DNA is TGTGCCAGCAGGGGACTAGCGGCAAACAATGAGCAGTTCTTC. It is translated as CASRGLAANNEQFF. Supplemented by reference TRBV2 and TRBJ2-1, the full variable domain reads EPEVTQTPSHQVTQMGQEVILRCVPISNHLYFYWYRQILGQKVEFLVSFYNNEISEKSEIFDDQFSVERPDGSNFTLKIRSTKLEDSAMYFCASRGLAANNEQFFGPGTRLTVL.

The V call is TRBV3-1 (or the pseudogene TRBV3-2), the J call TRBJ1-1; D might be TRBD1 (6 bases). V dropped 4 bases and J dropped 1 base, with 13 bases sitting between them. Germline assignment: CDR1 LGHDT and CDR2 YNNKEL (reference sequence). This CDR3 has 15 amino acids. The CDR3 nucleotides are TGTGCCAGCAGCCGACGGTCACAGGGGAACACTGAAGCTTTCTTT. Protein sequence: CASSRRSQGNTEAFF.

The V call is TRBV2, the J call TRBJ2-3; TRBD1 aligns across 7 bases. Unmatched junction bases numbered 9, after V lost 8 bases and J lost 1 base. Germline assignment: CDR1 SNHLY and CDR2 FYNNEI. The CDR3 spans 15 residues. CDR3 sequence (DNA): TGTGCCAGCCTATTCGACAGGGTGGGCACAGATACGCAGTATTTT. This codes for CASLFDRVGTDTQYF.

The chain uses TRBV2 and TRBJ2-7; possible D gene TRBD1, 6 bases. Germline V lookup: CDR1 SNHLY, CDR2 FYNNEI. The V end lost 8 bases, the J end lost 3 bases, and 11 bases lay between the germline ends. The CDR3 is made up of 12 amino acids. The DNA for the CDR3 is TGTGCCAGCCGGGACAATGGCTACGAGCAGTACTTC. Its translation is CASRDNGYEQYF.

In its sample, this clone was seen once. The chain is built from TRBV24-1 and TRBJ2-5; 8 nucleotides line up with TRBD2. V was pared by 5 bases and J by 5 bases, with 3 bases of the junction left unmatched. CDR1 and CDR2 (germline): KGHDR, SFDVKD. The CDR3 covers 13 residues. The CDR3 bases are TGTGCCACCAGTGCGGGGGGGAGGGAGACCCAGTACTTC. Protein: CATSAGGRETQYF.

The chain has TRBV5-1 and TRBJ2-7, with no clear D. Germline V gene lookup returns CDR1 SGHRS and CDR2 YFSETQ. Trimming cost V 0 bases and J 0 bases, with 7 bases left between them. The CDR3 loop spans 14 amino acids. DNA of the CDR3: TGCGCCAGCAGCTTGGCGGGTGTCTCCTACGAGCAGTACTTC. This sequence encodes CASSLAGVSYEQYF.

The J gene is TRBJ2-4, the V gene TRBV7-2; 10 positions match TRBD2. Germline CDR1 reads SGHTA; CDR2 reads FQGNSA. Trimming took 5 bases from V and 6 from J; bases not matched to a gene: 4. The CDR3 spans 14 residues. The CDR3 bases are TGTGCCAGCAGCCCATCTAGCGGGAGAAACATTCAGTACTTC. Its translation: CASSPSSGRNIQYF.

Regarding this clone: The junction differs from germline at one of its ends, possibly a read error. The rearrangement links TRBV11-2 to TRBJ1-3; 9 bases match TRBD1. In germline, CDR1 is SGHAT, CDR2 FQNNGV. The CDR3 runs 13 residues. The CDR3 region has the DNA TGTGCCAGCAGCTTAGGGACCGGGGACAGGGCAAATTTT. Translating gives CASSLGTGDRANF.

The sample holds a few counts of this clone. The chain uses TRBV4-3 and TRBJ1-5; the D gene is possibly TRBD1 (6 bases). This CDR3 has 15 amino acids. The germline V and J ends were trimmed by 1 base and 5 bases, with 12 bases remaining between them. The germline CDR1 and CDR2 sequences are LGHNA and YSLEER. The CDR3 loop is CASSQGGGRDQPQHF. The CDR3 DNA reads as TGCGCCAGCAGCCAAGGAGGGGGTAGGGATCAGCCCCAGCATTTT.